The 28 T cell receptor beta chains listed next were all sequenced from one sample in a study of blood T cells in healthy people across ages. Next came a second PCR, run for about 7 to 12 cycles, which used a sample-barcoded 5' primer along with a J-beta primer mix. TCRdb re-called the 5' RACE reads through MiXCR, storing one row per CDR3 protein. Among 800,000 or so distinct CDR3 sequences listed, roughly 46% were seen once. Sequencing input: blood. The receptors stem from a man aged 80 or over in good health.

The CDR3 is CASSAAEYQPQHF. The DNA for the CDR3 is TGTGCCAGCAGCGCGGCAGAATATCAGCCCCAGCATTTT. The chain is built from TRBV9 and TRBJ1-5; D not certain. Germline V lookup: CDR1 SGDLS, CDR2 YYNGEE. The CDR3 is made up of 13 amino acids. Trimming stripped 3 bases from V and 5 bases from J, with 9 bases between.

The chain carries TRBV20-1 and TRBJ2-3, with D unresolved. Between the trimmed V and J ends, which lost 3 bases and 2 bases, there was a span of 9 bases. The CDR3 length is 13 residues. Germline-derived CDR1 and CDR2 are DFQATT and SNEGSKA (reference sequence). The CDR3 coding sequence is TGCAGTGCTAGTCTCAGAGTCACAGATACGCAGTATTTT. This codes for CSASLRVTDTQYF.

This clonotype was observed a handful of times. The chain employs TRBV12-3 or TRBV12-4 and TRBJ2-1; D remains ambiguous. This CDR3 is 13 amino acids long. Trimming stripped 6 bases from V and 10 bases from J, with 16 bases between. CDR3 residues: CASSQREDGEQFF. The CDR3 DNA follows: TGTGCCAGCAGCCAGAGAGAGGATGGCGAGCAGTTCTTC.

CDR3 region: CASSEQGLGNEQYF. DNA of the CDR3: TGTGCCAGCAGTGAACAGGGCTTGGGTAACGAGCAGTACTTC. The chain is built from TRBV2 and TRBJ2-5; perhaps TRBD1 as D (5 bases). The J call could be wrong; TRBJ2-7 is a better fit for the DNA end. The CDR3 is 14 residues long. Germline V gene lookup returns CDR1 SNHLY and CDR2 FYNNEI.

V is TRBV11-3 and J is TRBJ2-1; 14 bases line up with TRBD2. Germline V gene data show CDR1 as SGHNT and CDR2 as YENEEA. The CDR3 is 18 residues long. The V and J ends lost 5 bases and 0 bases, in that order; junction bases with no gene match: 6. The CDR3 protein is CASSTRLAGGSSYNEQFF. The CDR3 nucleotides read TGTGCCAGCAGCACCCGACTAGCGGGAGGGAGCTCCTACAATGAGCAGTTCTTC.

The chain links TRBV18 to TRBJ2-3, with TRBD2 as a possible D gene (6 bases). V was shortened by 1 base and J by 7 bases, with 18 bases between the two germline ends. This CDR3 contains 16 residues. Per the germline V gene, CDR1 is KGHSH and CDR2 is LQKENI. Here the CDR3 reads CASSPRQPLAQNTQYF. The CDR3 nucleotides read TGTGCCAGCTCACCACGACAGCCACTAGCACAGAATACGCAGTATTTT.

This chain uses TRBV9 with TRBJ2-1; weak D call: TRBD2 (6 bases). This CDR3 contains 15 residues. Per germline, CDR1 SGDLS and CDR2 YYNGEE. V was shortened by 7 bases and J by 8 bases, with 22 bases between the two germline ends. The CDR3 region has the DNA TGTGCCAGCTCAGGTACCAACCGGGACTTCGATGAGCAGTTCTTC. The encoded protein is CASSGTNRDFDEQFF.

The chain combines TRBV7-3 with TRBJ2-1, with D tentatively TRBD2 (6 bases). The DNA matches TRBJ2-7 better at its end, which makes the J call doubtful. The length of the CDR3 is 16 residues. Germline-derived CDR1 and CDR2 are SGHTA and FQGTGA. The CDR3, as DNA: TGTGCCAGCAGCTTAAGTGGGAGGAGCTCCTACAATGAGCAGTACTTC. The encoded protein is CASSLSGRSSYNEQYF.

The V and J genes are TRBV15 and TRBJ2-1; no definite D call. The germline CDR1 and CDR2 sequences are LNHNV and YYDKDF (reference sequence). Trimming removed 0 bases at V and 0 bases at J, with 9 bases between. The CDR3 is 16 amino acids. The DNA of the CDR3 is TGTGCCACCAGCAGAGACCCAGCGAGCTCCTACAATGAGCAGTTCTTC. This codes for CATSRDPASSYNEQFF. Supplemented by reference TRBV15 and TRBJ2-1, the full variable domain reads DAMVIQNPRYQVTQFGKPVTLSCSQTLNHNVMYWYQQKSSQAPKLLFHYYDKDFNNEADTPDNFQSRRPNTSFCFLDIRSPGLGDTAMYLCATSRDPASSYNEQFFGPGTRLTVL.

In regard to this clonotype: This may stem from a read error, because a much larger clone lies one nucleotide away. The gene calls are TRBV11-3 and TRBJ2-1; D is perhaps TRBD2 (6 bases). Germline values: CDR1 SGHNT, CDR2 YENEEA. V was shortened by 7 bases and J by 4 bases, with 14 bases between the two germline ends. The CDR3 sequence is 14 residues long. The CDR3 loop is CASTPGRGYNEQFF. CDR3 DNA: TGTGCCAGCACCCCCGGACGGGGGTACAATGAGCAGTTCTTC.

The V and J genes are TRBV5-1 and TRBJ2-1; tentatively, D is TRBD2 (6 bases). The ends were cut back, 4 bases at V and 4 bases at J, with 12 bases in the middle. Per the germline V gene, CDR1 is SGHRS and CDR2 is YFSETQ. This CDR3 contains 14 residues. The CDR3 here is CASSRTSLYNEQFF. The CDR3 DNA is TGCGCCAGCAGCCGTACTAGCTTGTACAATGAGCAGTTCTTC.

The gene calls are TRBV20-1 and TRBJ2-3; TRBD2 is a possible D gene (5 bases). The V gene lost 0 bases and the J gene lost 2 bases, with 15 bases spanning the gap. Germline V gene sequence: CDR1 DFQATT, CDR2 SNEGSKA (reference sequence). This CDR3 contains 16 residues. The CDR3 protein is CSARDPRRANTDTQYF. DNA for the CDR3: TGCAGTGCTAGAGATCCGAGGCGGGCTAACACAGATACGCAGTATTTT.

There are a few counts of this clonotype. This chain links TRBV7-2 with TRBJ2-2; 10 positions agree with TRBD2. This CDR3 is 16 amino acids long. CDR1 is SGHTA, CDR2 FQGNSA, per germline. Trimming took 3 bases from V and 0 from J; bases not matched to a gene: 1. In DNA form, the CDR3 reads TGTGCCAGCAGCTTCGGACTAGCGGCGAACACCGGGGAGCTGTTTTTT. Its translation is CASSFGLAANTGELFF.

About this clonotype: This could be a read error, since a much larger clone is one nucleotide away. The chain joins TRBV7-2 to TRBJ2-5; the D is unclear. This CDR3 region has 14 residues. Germline V gene data show CDR1 as SGHTA and CDR2 as FQGNSA. V was cut by 5 bases and J by 5 bases, with 15 bases left in between. CDR3 DNA sequence: TGTGCCAGCAGCGTAGGACCTGGGTTGGAGACCCAGTACTTC. It translates to CASSVGPGLETQYF.

The DNA for the CDR3 is TGTGCCAGCAGTTTCGGGGCAGGGATTTCCTACGAGCAGTACTTC. This codes for CASSFGAGISYEQYF. V and J are TRBV27 and TRBJ2-7; D assignment may be TRBD1 or TRBD2 (5 bases each). The V end was cut by 3 bases, the J end by 1 base, with 13 bases between. This CDR3 is built from 15 residues. CDR1 MNHEY and CDR2 SMNVEV come from the germline V gene (reference sequence).

This clonotype has just a few counts. The chain links TRBV7-2 to TRBJ2-3; TRBD2 is a possible D gene (6 bases). Germline assignment: CDR1 SGHTA and CDR2 FQGNSA. V was cut by 7 bases and J by 0 bases, with 11 bases left in between. The CDR3 is 14 amino acids. The CDR3 DNA is TGTGCCAGCACCCTGGGACTGAGCACAGATACGCAGTATTTT. This gives the protein CASTLGLSTDTQYF.

The chain joins TRBV28 to TRBJ2-3, with TRBD2 identical over 10 bases. Germline V gene lookup returns CDR1 MDHEN and CDR2 SYDVKM. V was pared by 3 bases and J by 6 bases, with 9 bases of the junction left unmatched. CDR3 size: 16 residues. CDR3 sequence (DNA): TGTGCCAGCAGTTTTTCGAGTCTAGCGGGAGCGGATACGCAGTATTTT. This codes for CASSFSSLAGADTQYF.

This clonotype was counted between two and nine times. The V call is TRBV14, the J call TRBJ2-3; no clear D gene. This CDR3 contains 15 residues. Germline loops: CDR1 SGHDN, CDR2 FVKESK. Trimming stripped 0 bases from V and 4 bases from J, with 11 bases between. The CDR3 sequence is CASSQDHPRADTQYF. The DNA of the CDR3 is TGTGCCAGCAGCCAAGATCATCCTAGGGCAGATACGCAGTATTTT.

The chain is built from TRBV5-6 and TRBJ1-2; the D gene is possibly TRBD1 (5 bases). V lost 0 bases to trimming and J lost 2 bases, with 14 bases between them. This CDR3 comprises 16 residues. Per the germline V gene, CDR1 is SGHDT and CDR2 is YYEEEE. The CDR3: CASSLVGDRGNYGYTF. CDR3 bases: TGTGCCAGCAGCTTGGTTGGGGATCGGGGGAACTATGGCTACACCTTC.

This chain joins TRBV28 and TRBJ2-3, with TRBD2 identical over 7 bases. The CDR3 spans 15 residues. Per the germline V gene, CDR1 is MDHEN and CDR2 is SYDVKM. Losses at the gene ends were 2 bases for V and 6 bases for J; bases not matched to a gene: 8. The CDR3 protein is CASSLPSGSIDTQYF. Here the CDR3 DNA reads TGTGCCAGCAGTTTACCTAGCGGAAGCATTGATACGCAGTATTTT. The variable domain in full, with the rest retrieved from reference TRBV28 and TRBJ2-3, is DVKVTQSSRYLVKRTGEKVFLECVQDMDHENMFWYRQDPGLGLRLIYFSYDVKMKEKGDIPEGYSVSREKKERFSLILESASTNQTSMYLCASSLPSGSIDTQYFGPGTRLTVL.

The V and J genes are TRBV28 and TRBJ2-2, with D uncertain. Trimming removed 2 bases at V and 6 bases at J, with 10 bases between. Germline CDR1 and CDR2: MDHEN and SYDVKM. The CDR3 length is 14 residues. The CDR3 DNA follows: TGTGCCAGCAGTTTACGTCGGTTTTCCGGGGAGCTGTTTTTT. It encodes CASSLRRFSGELFF.

The V and J genes are TRBV4-1 and TRBJ2-1; D is perhaps TRBD1 or TRBD2 (6 bases each). Germline CDR1 reads MGHRA; CDR2 reads YSYEKL. There are 16 residues in the CDR3. Trimming pared 0 bases from V and 10 bases from J, leaving 19 bases between. The CDR3 loop reads CASSQDLGRGGGEQFF. DNA of the CDR3: TGCGCCAGCAGCCAAGATCTCGGCAGGGGAGGCGGCGAGCAGTTCTTC.

The chain uses TRBV10-3 and TRBJ1-5; TRBD1 is a possible D gene (5 bases). With 6 bases removed from V and 0 bases from J, the gap between germline ends came to 9 bases. The CDR3 covers 14 residues. CDR1 is ENHRY, CDR2 SYGVKD, per germline. The CDR3 DNA reads TGTGCCATCAGCCGACAGAGTAGCAATCAGCCCCAGCATTTT. Translated, it gives CAISRQSSNQPQHF.

The sample holds a few counts of this clonotype. The rearrangement uses TRBV28 and TRBJ2-1; D not resolved. The CDR3 extends over 12 amino acids. Germline CDR1 is MDHEN and CDR2 is SYDVKM. The ends were cut back, 6 bases at V and 1 base at J, with 4 bases in the middle. The CDR3 loop reads CASRGSYNEQFF. CDR3 nucleotide sequence: TGTGCCAGCAGGGGATCCTACAATGAGCAGTTCTTC.

The chain employs TRBV24-1 and TRBJ2-3, with 10 nucleotides matching TRBD2. J gave up 4 bases and V 4 bases, and 13 bases lay outside the gene matches. Germline V CDR1 and CDR2: KGHDR, SFDVKD. This CDR3 contains 18 residues. CDR3 coding DNA: TGTGCCACCAGTGACCCTGACTCAGAGCGGGAGGGACCAGATACGCAGTATTTT. Residues: CATSDPDSEREGPDTQYF.

The rearrangement uses TRBV7-2 and TRBJ2-1, with 7 bases lining up with TRBD2. The germline V gene encodes CDR1 SGHTA and CDR2 FQGNSA. The CDR3 is 17 amino acids. V gave up 2 bases and J gave up 4 bases; unmatched junction bases: 11. CDR3 loop: CASSLRLSQGGYNEQFF. CDR3 coding DNA: TGTGCCAGCAGCTTAAGGTTGAGTCAGGGAGGGTACAATGAGCAGTTCTTC. Drawing the rest from reference TRBV7-2 and TRBJ2-1, the complete variable domain is GAGVSQSPSNKVTEKGKDVELRCDPISGHTALYWYRQSLGQGLEFLIYFQGNSAPDKSGLPSDRFSAERTGGSVSTLTIQRTQQEDSAVYLCASSLRLSQGGYNEQFFGPGTRLTVL.

The rearrangement uses TRBV9 and TRBJ2-1, with a possible D match to TRBD1 (6 bases). Germline V lookup: CDR1 SGDLS, CDR2 YYNGEE. Trimming stripped 3 bases from V and 3 bases from J, with 16 bases between. This CDR3 spans 16 amino acids. CDR3 sequence: CASSALQGSLYNEQFF. CDR3 DNA: TGTGCCAGCAGCGCACTGCAGGGGTCTCTCTACAATGAGCAGTTCTTC.

The gene calls are TRBV7-3 and TRBJ2-4; 7 nucleotides align to TRBD2. The CDR3 loop spans 14 amino acids. Trimming took 6 bases from V and 13 from J; bases not matched to a gene: 15. CDR1 is SGHTA, CDR2 FQGTGA, per germline. CDR3 sequence reads: CASSLPGGQNEQYF. CDR3 DNA sequence: TGTGCCAGCAGTCTACCGGGAGGTCAGAATGAGCAGTACTTC.